The 19 T cell receptor beta chains presented below share a single source sample, sequenced in a study of shared clonotypes between healthy human individuals. Method: immunoSEQ multiplex PCR; TCRdb's copy keeps in-frame clones and lacks some. The sample yields roughly 1,100,000 clones, 70% to 80% seen once. The sequenced material came from memory CD4+ T cells sorted from blood. The sample's subset: CD45RA-negative fraction. The receptors originated from a man between 18 and 29 years old in good health.

The chain joins TRBV5-4 to TRBJ2-5, with 7 bases identical to TRBD1. The junction had 1 base not matched to a gene; V was cut back by 4 bases and J by 4 bases. The CDR3 totals 12 residues. Germline CDR1 SGHNT, CDR2 YYREEE (reference sequence). This CDR3 is CASSGDRETQYF. For the CDR3, the DNA is TGTGCCAGCAGCGGGGACAGAGAGACCCAGTACTTC.

This chain uses TRBV30 with TRBJ1-5; the match to TRBD1 covers 9 bases. Trimming took 1 base from V and 9 from J; bases not matched to a gene: 7. Germline CDR1 and CDR2: GTSNPN and SVGIG (reference sequence). This CDR3 is built from 14 residues. This CDR3 is CAWSGGTGLGPQHF. Here the CDR3 DNA reads TGTGCCTGGAGTGGGGGGACAGGGTTGGGGCCCCAGCATTTT.

The chain uses TRBV5-6 and TRBJ2-3; D remains ambiguous. V lost 4 bases and J lost 1, with 13 bases in between. Germline assignment: CDR1 SGHDT and CDR2 YYEEEE. The CDR3 consists of 15 residues. The CDR3 here is CASSIPGAGTDTQYF. Written as DNA, the CDR3 is TGTGCCAGCAGCATCCCGGGCGCGGGCACAGATACGCAGTATTTT.

This chain links TRBV25-1 with TRBJ2-3, with TRBD2 as a possible D gene (5 bases). V lost 4 bases to trimming and J lost 6 bases, with 14 bases between them. Germline CDR1 reads MGHDK; CDR2 reads SYGVNS. The CDR3 contains 14 residues. Here the CDR3 reads CASSGTGFGDTQYF. CDR3 in DNA: TGTGCCAGCAGTGGGACGGGGTTTGGGGATACGCAGTATTTT.

This chain links TRBV7-2 with TRBJ2-1; D call uncertain. Trimming took 3 bases from V and 5 from J, leaving 14 bases between them. CDR3 length: 15 amino acids. Per the germline V gene, CDR1 is SGHTA and CDR2 is FQGNSA. In nucleotides, the CDR3 is TGTGCCAGCAGCTTTAGTTTTGGGGATAACAATGAGCAGTTCTTC. Residues: CASSFSFGDNNEQFF.

This clone turned up a few times. J is TRBJ1-2 and V is TRBV7-9; D is undetermined. The CDR3 extends over 12 amino acids. V was shortened by 2 bases and J by 6 bases, with 7 bases between the two germline ends. The germline V gene encodes CDR1 SEHNR and CDR2 FQNEAQ (reference sequence). The CDR3 DNA follows: TGTGCCAGCAGCTTAAGCTCGAATGGCTACACCTTC. It encodes CASSLSSNGYTF. Complete variable domain (other parts from reference TRBV7-9 and TRBJ1-2): DTGVSQNPRHKITKRGQNVTFRCDPISEHNRLYWYRQTLGQGPEFLTYFQNEAQLEKSRLLSDRFSAERPKGSFSTLEIQRTEQGDSAMYLCASSLSSNGYTFGSGTRLTVV.

The chain has TRBV6-6 and TRBJ1-4, with TRBD1 as a possible D gene (5 bases). Germline V gene lookup returns CDR1 MNHNY and CDR2 SVGAGI (reference sequence). V lost 4 bases to trimming and J lost 3 bases, with 12 bases between them. The length of the CDR3 is 15 residues. CDR3 amino acids: CASSLTRDSNEKLFF. The CDR3 bases are TGTGCCAGCAGTTTAACCCGGGACTCTAATGAAAAACTGTTTTTT.

The rearrangement uses TRBV4-3 and TRBJ1-6; D gene uncertain. There are 14 residues in the CDR3. V lost 0 bases to trimming and J lost 7 bases, with 7 bases between them. Germline lookup yields CDR1 LGHNA and CDR2 YSLEER. The CDR3 DNA reads TGCGCCAGCAGCCAAGATATTTGGAATTCACCCCTCCACTTT. Translating it yields CASSQDIWNSPLHF.

This chain uses TRBV6-1 with TRBJ1-5, with no clear D. The V end was cut by 0 bases, the J end by 0 bases, with 6 bases between. Looked up from germline, CDR1 is MNHNS and CDR2 is SASEGT. CDR3 size: 15 residues. This CDR3 reads CASSEAPGSNQPQHF. The CDR3 DNA reads as TGTGCCAGCAGTGAAGCGCCGGGTAGCAATCAGCCCCAGCATTTT.

The chain couples TRBV11-1 to TRBJ2-1, with D perhaps assigned TRBD1 or TRBD2 (7 bases each). Per germline, CDR1 SGHAT and CDR2 FQDESV (reference sequence). Trimming left V 10 bases short and J 8 bases short, with 24 bases between. CDR3 length: 15 residues. Here the CDR3 DNA reads TGTGCCACCGGGGGGAACAGGGGCCCATGGGATGAGCAGTTCTTC. Amino acid sequence: CATGGNRGPWDEQFF.

V usage is TRBV28 and J usage is TRBJ2-3, with TRBD2 as a possible D gene (6 bases). Per the germline V gene, CDR1 is MDHEN and CDR2 is SYDVKM. V dropped 11 bases and J dropped 7 bases, with 25 bases sitting between them. The CDR3 spans 15 residues. CDR3 residues: CAVGKRRGTTNTQYF. Here the CDR3 DNA reads TGTGCCGTCGGGAAGCGGCGGGGTACTACGAATACGCAGTATTTT.

V usage is TRBV7-9 and J usage is TRBJ1-1; the D is unclear. Trimming stripped 5 bases from V and 1 base from J, with 8 bases between. CDR1 is SEHNR and CDR2 is FQNEAQ in the germline V gene (reference sequence). This CDR3 has 13 residues. This CDR3 reads CASSHTGNTEAFF. The CDR3 DNA reads as TGTGCCAGCAGCCATACTGGGAACACTGAAGCTTTCTTT.

The rearrangement links TRBV10-3 to TRBJ2-5, with 12 positions matching TRBD1. The CDR3 contains 17 residues. The germline V gene encodes CDR1 ENHRY and CDR2 SYGVKD. J lost 5 bases, V lost 7 bases, and 14 bases had no gene match. CDR3 sequence reads: CAITSGTGGLATETQYF. Here the CDR3 DNA reads TGTGCCATCACCTCCGGGACAGGGGGCCTGGCAACGGAGACCCAGTACTTC.

The CDR3 sequence is CASSPPGPNTGELFF. CDR3 DNA sequence: TGTGCCAGCAGCCCTCCGGGACCCAACACCGGGGAGCTGTTTTTT. The gene calls are TRBV7-2 and TRBJ2-2; D could derive from TRBD1 or TRBD2 (5 bases each). CDR3 length: 15 amino acids. V was cut by 5 bases and J by 2 bases, with 12 bases left in between. Germline values: CDR1 SGHTA, CDR2 FQGNSA.

This chain uses TRBV7-9 with TRBJ1-4, with D unclear. The CDR3 runs 14 residues. Germline V lookup: CDR1 SEHNR, CDR2 FQNEAQ (reference sequence). V was pared by 5 bases and J by 5 bases, with 12 bases between. The CDR3 nucleotides are TGTGCCAGCAGCCACAATGCGGCAAATGAAAAACTGTTTTTT. It yields the protein CASSHNAANEKLFF.

The CDR3 sequence: CASSERRGGGRTLFNEKLFF. The CDR3 nucleotides read TGTGCCAGCAGTGAAAGACGAGGAGGGGGCCGGACCCTCTTTAATGAAAAACTGTTTTTT. The chain links TRBV6-1 to TRBJ1-4, with TRBD1 matching 7 bases. The germline V gene has CDR1 MNHNS and CDR2 SASEGT. This CDR3 is 20 amino acids long. V trimming: 2 bases; J trimming: 4 bases; junction bases outside the gene matches: 19.

In regard to this clone: Other DNA variants within this sample encode the same CDR3. The gene calls are TRBV7-2 and TRBJ2-5; the D is unclear. CDR1 is SGHTA and CDR2 is FQGNSA in the germline V gene. The CDR3 is made up of 14 amino acids. The V gene lost 4 bases and the J gene lost 1 base, with 10 bases spanning the gap. The CDR3 sequence: CASSSGGVQETQYF. The CDR3 DNA is TGTGCCAGCAGCTCGGGTGGGGTCCAAGAGACCCAGTACTTC.

This clone was detected only once. The chain combines TRBV4-2 with TRBJ2-3, with 8 bases matching TRBD2. The CDR3 is 17 amino acids. Per germline, CDR1 LGHNA and CDR2 YNFKEQ. With 4 bases clipped from V and 0 bases from J, the junction kept 9 bases outside the gene matches. The CDR3: CASSRSGTGGSTDTQYF. The CDR3 DNA follows: TGTGCCAGCAGCCGATCAGGGACGGGGGGGAGCACAGATACGCAGTATTTT.

This chain joins TRBV7-2 and TRBJ1-1; D call uncertain. The CDR3 is made up of 13 amino acids. Per germline, CDR1 SGHTA and CDR2 FQGNSA. V lost 5 bases to trimming and J lost 0 bases, with 7 bases between them. The DNA of the CDR3 is TGTGCCAGCAGCCGTTCACTGAACACTGAAGCTTTCTTT. This sequence encodes CASSRSLNTEAFF.